Below, 8 T cell receptor beta chains from the same sample are listed, as sequenced in a study of shared T cell receptors in the human thymus. The data were produced by immunoSEQ multiplex PCR, yet TCRdb's version contains in-frame clones alone and is incomplete. The profile shows some 640,000 clones, more than 70% of them singletons. This same sample was also taken into another study, of human thymus T cells.

Sequencing input: thymocytes. The receptors stem from a boy under two years old with a congenital heart defect.

The J gene is TRBJ1-2, the V gene TRBV27; 9 nucleotides line up with TRBD1. Germline V gene lookup returns CDR1 MNHEY and CDR2 SMNVEV (reference sequence). V lost 6 bases and J lost 4; bases outside the gene matches: 6. CDR3 length equals 14 residues. The CDR3 DNA follows: TGTGCCAGCAGGGACAGGGGTATCGGCTATGGCTACACCTTC. Protein: CASRDRGIGYGYTF.

The chain uses TRBV2 and TRBJ2-2, with no clear D. Germline V gives CDR1 SNHLY, CDR2 FYNNEI. Trimming removed 2 bases at V and 2 bases at J, with 12 bases between. The length of the CDR3 is 16 residues. In DNA form, the CDR3 reads TGTGCCAGCAGTGAACGCCAGGCATACAACACCGGGGAGCTGTTTTTT. Translating gives CASSERQAYNTGELFF.

This chain links TRBV25-1 with TRBJ2-5, with D perhaps matching TRBD1 (6 bases). Germline values: CDR1 MGHDK, CDR2 SYGVNS. Trimming shortened V by 4 bases and J by 7 bases, and 16 bases separated the two germline ends. The CDR3 is 14 amino acids. The CDR3 DNA reads as TGTGCCAGCAGTGGGTCAGGGGTACGGGGGACCCAGTACTTC. It yields the protein CASSGSGVRGTQYF.

The chain has TRBV27 and TRBJ1-2; possible D gene TRBD1, 5 bases. The CDR3 length is 15 residues. CDR1 is MNHEY, CDR2 SMNVEV, per germline (reference sequence). The V end lost 7 bases, the J end lost 0 bases, and 15 bases lay between the germline ends. CDR3 DNA sequence: TGTGCCAGCACCCTCCGGGGGAAGGCTAACTATGGCTACACCTTC. Its protein is CASTLRGKANYGYTF.

This clone was detected once. The rearrangement joins TRBV9 to TRBJ1-6, with 7 bases matching TRBD1. The CDR3 sequence is 14 residues long. Losses at the gene ends were 5 bases for V and 7 bases for J; bases not matched to a gene: 6. Germline CDR1 is SGDLS and CDR2 is YYNGEE. The CDR3 sequence: CASRGGDSNSPLHF. The CDR3 DNA follows: TGTGCCAGCAGGGGCGGGGACAGCAATTCACCCCTCCACTTT.

The V gene is TRBV12-5, the J gene TRBJ2-3, with D possibly being TRBD2 (6 bases). CDR3 length equals 15 residues. V was pared by 1 base and J by 0 bases, with 8 bases between. Germline-derived CDR1 and CDR2 are LGHNT and FRNRAP. The CDR3 coding sequence is TGTGCTAGTGGTTTGGCGGGACTCAGCACAGATACGCAGTATTTT. Encoded protein: CASGLAGLSTDTQYF.

The CDR3 is CSVVTRRGYGYTF. The DNA for the CDR3 is TGCAGCGTTGTGACCAGGCGGGGATATGGCTACACCTTC. This chain joins TRBV29-1 and TRBJ1-2, with unresolved D. The CDR3 has 13 residues. Trimming left V 4 bases short and J 5 bases short, with 14 bases between. The germline V gene encodes CDR1 SQVTM and CDR2 ANQGSEA.

The V call is TRBV5-1, the J call TRBJ2-2, with 9 bases fitting TRBD1. After removal of 9 bases from V and 5 bases from J, the junction contained 2 bases not matched to a gene. CDR1 SGHRS and CDR2 YFSETQ come from the germline V gene. The CDR3 has 12 amino acids. The CDR3 DNA reads as TGCGCCACTGGACAGGGGACCGGGGAGCTGTTTTTT. Amino acid sequence: CATGQGTGELFF.